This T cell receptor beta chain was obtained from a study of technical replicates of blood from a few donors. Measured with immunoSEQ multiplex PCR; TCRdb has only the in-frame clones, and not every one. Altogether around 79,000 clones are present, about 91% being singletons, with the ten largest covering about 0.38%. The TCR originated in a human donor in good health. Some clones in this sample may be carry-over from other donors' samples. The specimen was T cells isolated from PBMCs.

The DNA of the CDR3 is TGCGCCAGCAGCCCTAGCGGGAGTGCCTACAATGAGCAGTTCTTC. Amino acids: CASSPSGSAYNEQFF. The chain recombines TRBV4-1 with TRBJ2-1, with 10 bases fitting TRBD2. Germline CDR1 is MGHRA and CDR2 is YSYEKL. This CDR3 spans 15 amino acids. The V and J ends lost 4 bases and 2 bases, in that order; junction bases with no gene match: 2.